Listed here are 17 T cell receptor beta chains from one sample, sequenced in a study of shared clonotypes between healthy human individuals. The assay was immunoSEQ multiplex PCR, and TCRdb's table has in-frame clones only and misses some. The table has 500,000 or so clones, 95% to 96% seen once. Sequencing was carried out using naive CD4+ T cells sorted from blood. Sample subset: CD45RA+ positively selected. These TCRs come from a woman in her twenties or thirties in good health.

The chain links TRBV4-1 to TRBJ2-1, with 12 bases fitting TRBD2. Germline values: CDR1 MGHRA, CDR2 YSYEKL. CDR3 length: 16 residues. The ends lost 4 bases at V and 9 bases at J; junction bases unmatched: 10. The CDR3 DNA is TGCGCCAGCAGCCGCATACTAGCGGGAGGTTTTAGTGAGCAGTTCTTC. Translating it yields CASSRILAGGFSEQFF.

The V call is TRBV6-6, the J call TRBJ1-5, with D possibly TRBD1 on 5 matching bases. V was pared by 5 bases and J by 2 bases, with 10 bases between. The CDR3 has 14 amino acids. Germline-derived CDR1 and CDR2 are MNHNY and SVGAGI (reference sequence). The CDR3 DNA reads TGTGCCAGCAGTCAACCGGGGGGCAATCAGCCCCAGCATTTT. Its protein product is CASSQPGGNQPQHF.

This clone was observed a few times. The chain has TRBV18 and TRBJ1-3, with no clear D. Germline values: CDR1 KGHSH, CDR2 LQKENI. There are 13 residues in the CDR3. Trimming left V 5 bases short and J 3 bases short, with 8 bases between. The CDR3, as DNA: TGTGCCAGCTCAACCTCTGGTGGAAACACCATATATTTT. It is translated as CASSTSGGNTIYF.

The gene calls are TRBV5-4 and TRBJ2-4, with no clear D. Trimming cost V 4 bases and J 0 bases, with 5 bases left between them. The CDR3 extends over 13 amino acids. Germline V gene lookup returns CDR1 SGHNT and CDR2 YYREEE (reference sequence). CDR3 sequence (DNA): TGTGCCAGCAGCGGAGAAGCCAAAAACATTCAGTACTTC. Translated, it gives CASSGEAKNIQYF.

The rearrangement links TRBV7-6 to TRBJ2-7, with D possibly TRBD1 on 5 matching bases. This CDR3 spans 14 amino acids. CDR1 and CDR2 (germline): SGHVS, FNYEAQ. V dropped 5 bases and J dropped 1 base, with 12 bases sitting between them. In DNA form, the CDR3 reads TGTGCCAGCAGCCCATTGGGGCTATCCTACGAGCAGTACTTC. Amino acid sequence: CASSPLGLSYEQYF.

This clone came up once. V gene TRBV28 combines with J gene TRBJ2-7; the match to TRBD2 covers 8 bases. This CDR3 has 14 residues. The V and J ends lost 6 bases and 4 bases, in that order; junction bases with no gene match: 8. Germline V CDR1 and CDR2: MDHEN, SYDVKM. The CDR3 DNA reads as TGTGCCAGCAGGGAAGGGACTAGTTATTACGAGCAGTACTTC. It encodes CASREGTSYYEQYF.

In this sample, this clone turned up once. The chain is built from TRBV28 and TRBJ2-3, with unresolved D. CDR3 length: 14 residues. Germline V gene lookup returns CDR1 MDHEN and CDR2 SYDVKM. The V gene lost 5 bases and the J gene lost 4 bases, with 13 bases spanning the gap. The CDR3 DNA sequence: TGTGCCAGCAGTCCCAGCCAGTCGTCAGATACGCAGTATTTT. It encodes CASSPSQSSDTQYF.

A single count supports this clone. V gene TRBV7-2 combines with J gene TRBJ2-3; 8 positions match TRBD2. Per the germline V gene, CDR1 is SGHTA and CDR2 is FQGNSA. The V gene end was trimmed by 5 bases and the J gene end by 2 bases; junction bases not matched to a gene: 9. This CDR3 has 16 amino acids. The CDR3 DNA follows: TGTGCCAGCAGCGATTCTCCGGGACTAGTCACAGATACGCAGTATTTT. It is translated as CASSDSPGLVTDTQYF.

This chain uses TRBV6-1 with TRBJ2-6, with 8 bases identical to TRBD1. CDR1 is MNHNS, CDR2 SASEGT, per germline. Trimming at V came to 7 bases and at J to 3 bases, leaving 5 bases not matched to a gene. The CDR3 runs 15 residues. The CDR3 here is CASITGGGGANVLTF. DNA for the CDR3: TGTGCCAGCATAACAGGGGGAGGTGGGGCCAACGTCCTGACTTTC.

In its sample, this clone was seen once. The chain has TRBV28 and TRBJ2-7; 8 bases agree with TRBD1. The germline gives CDR1 MDHEN, CDR2 SYDVKM. This CDR3 region has 14 residues. The junction had 9 bases not matched to a gene; V was cut back by 7 bases and J by 4 bases. The CDR3 DNA reads TGTGCCAGCACTACTGGACAGGGATCGTACGAGCAGTACTTC. The encoded protein is CASTTGQGSYEQYF.

The rearrangement uses TRBV7-2 and TRBJ2-7, with 9 bases aligning to TRBD1. The CDR3 length is 15 residues. V lost 6 bases to trimming and J lost 4 bases; unmatched junction nucleotides: 10. CDR1 and CDR2 (germline): SGHTA, FQGNSA. For the CDR3, the DNA is TGTGCCAGCAGTCCCGGACAGGGGAGATTATACGAGCAGTACTTC. Its translation is CASSPGQGRLYEQYF.

This chain joins TRBV2 and TRBJ1-5; 9 nucleotides match TRBD1. This CDR3 has 16 amino acids. V was pared by 7 bases and J by 3 bases, with 10 bases of the junction left unmatched. CDR1 is SNHLY and CDR2 is FYNNEI in the germline V gene. The CDR3 DNA follows: TGTGCCAGCAACAACCTGGGGACAGGGTACAATCAGCCCCAGCATTTT. Translation gives CASNNLGTGYNQPQHF.

This chain connects TRBV5-1 to TRBJ2-2, with TRBD1 matching 9 bases. The germline V gene encodes CDR1 SGHRS and CDR2 YFSETQ. The CDR3 length is 15 residues. V shed 5 bases and J 6 bases; nucleotides not matched to a gene: 8. The CDR3 spells CASRPGTGRAGELFF. The CDR3 bases are TGCGCCAGCAGACCCGGGACAGGGCGCGCCGGGGAGCTGTTTTTT.

The genes are TRBV18 and TRBJ1-5; no clear D. Germline CDR1 is KGHSH and CDR2 is LQKENI. This CDR3 region has 15 residues. The V end lost 4 bases, the J end lost 2 bases, and 12 bases lay between the germline ends. This CDR3 is CASSQGDGGNQPQHF. The CDR3 coding sequence is TGTGCCAGCTCACAGGGTGATGGCGGCAATCAGCCCCAGCATTTT.

The gene calls are TRBV4-1 and TRBJ2-3; the D is unclear. The V gene's germline CDR1 is MGHRA and CDR2 YSYEKL. The ends were cut back, 4 bases at V and 2 bases at J, with 4 bases in the middle. The CDR3 sequence is 12 residues long. In nucleotides, the CDR3 is TGCGCCAGCAGCCCCAACACAGATACGCAGTATTTT. Translation: CASSPNTDTQYF.

The chain combines TRBV7-2 with TRBJ1-1, with a tentative D call TRBD1 (5 bases). Per the germline V gene, CDR1 is SGHTA and CDR2 is FQGNSA. CDR3 length: 13 amino acids. Trimming cost V 5 bases and J 6 bases, with 13 bases left between them. The CDR3 DNA reads TGTGCCAGCAGCCAAACACCGGGGCCTGAAGCTTTCTTT. It yields the protein CASSQTPGPEAFF.

The chain joins TRBV7-9 to TRBJ2-7; the D gene is possibly TRBD2 (6 bases). This CDR3 is 13 amino acids long. V gave up 5 bases and J gave up 6 bases, with 14 bases separating them. Germline V gene sequence: CDR1 SEHNR, CDR2 FQNEAQ (reference sequence). Here the CDR3 DNA reads TGTGCCAGCAGCGCCCGTCAGGGAGGCGAGCAGTACTTC. It specifies CASSARQGGEQYF.